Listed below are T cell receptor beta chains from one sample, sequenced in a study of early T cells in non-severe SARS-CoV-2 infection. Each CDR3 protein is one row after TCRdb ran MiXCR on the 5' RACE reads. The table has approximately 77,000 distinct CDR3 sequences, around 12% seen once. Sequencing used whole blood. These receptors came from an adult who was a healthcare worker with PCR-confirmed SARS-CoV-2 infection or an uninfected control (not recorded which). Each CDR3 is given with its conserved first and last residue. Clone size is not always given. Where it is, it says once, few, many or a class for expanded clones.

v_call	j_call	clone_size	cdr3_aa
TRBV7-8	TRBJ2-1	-	CASSLISGDSSYNEQFF
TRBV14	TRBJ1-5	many	CASSQETYQPQHF
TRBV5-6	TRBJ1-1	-	CASSWTGSLGTEAFF
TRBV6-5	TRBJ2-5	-	CASSRQGHQETQYF
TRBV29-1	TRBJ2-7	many	CSVVWSQGQQYF
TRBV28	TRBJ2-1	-	CASSFGGTEQFF
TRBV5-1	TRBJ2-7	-	CASSLPTSGVTSYEQYF
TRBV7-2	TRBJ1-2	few	CASSFSLNYGYTF
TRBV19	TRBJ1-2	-	CASSDTGGAGYGYTF
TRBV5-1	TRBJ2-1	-	CASSKQSGTSYNEQFF
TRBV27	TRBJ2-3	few	CASSSPSSYSTDTQYF
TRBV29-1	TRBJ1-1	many	CSVEGQANTEAFF
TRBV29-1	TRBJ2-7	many	CSVPTGDEQYF
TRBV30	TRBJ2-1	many	CAWSIQYEQFF
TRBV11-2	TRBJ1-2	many	CASSLDVTVSFTF
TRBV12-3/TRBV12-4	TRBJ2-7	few	CASIQGQGVYEQYF
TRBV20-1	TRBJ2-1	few	CSARDQATNEQFF
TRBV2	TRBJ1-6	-	CASRLTRAPLHF
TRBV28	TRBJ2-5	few	CASSLVSPSTGGKKTQYF
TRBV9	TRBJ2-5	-	CASSVDASGRQETQYF
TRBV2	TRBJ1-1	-	CASSDPWALNTEAFF
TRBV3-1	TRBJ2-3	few	CASSQRQGARTDTQYF
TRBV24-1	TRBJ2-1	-	CATSDPTSSLRSYNEQFF
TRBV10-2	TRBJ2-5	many	CASSESETQYF
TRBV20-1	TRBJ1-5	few	CSAFPDSSNQPQHF
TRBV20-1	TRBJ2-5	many	CSARDRGPKEYF
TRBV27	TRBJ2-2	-	CATGQGLNTGELFF
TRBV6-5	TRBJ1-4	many	CASSYGLGGEKLFF
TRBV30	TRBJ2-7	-	CAWKGGSSYEQYF
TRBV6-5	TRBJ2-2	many	CASRAGQEPVTGELFF
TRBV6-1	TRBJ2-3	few	CASRGRIGTDTQYF
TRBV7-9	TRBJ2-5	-	CASSALVPTETQYF
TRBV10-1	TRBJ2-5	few	CASSDEMGETQYF
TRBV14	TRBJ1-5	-	CASSQPAPYRPQHF
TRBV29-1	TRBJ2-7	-	CSVEKGQNYEQYF
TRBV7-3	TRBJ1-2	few	CASSLTGVEGYTF
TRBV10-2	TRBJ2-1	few	CASSALDRGLGYEQFF
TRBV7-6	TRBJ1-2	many	CASSKDANYGYTF
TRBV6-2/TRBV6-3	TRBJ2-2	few	CASSQAGELFF